This entry describes one TCR beta chain. The CDR3 is 14 amino acids. Trimming cost V 3 bases and J 9 bases; bases outside gene matches: 7. Germline loops: CDR1 SGHAT, CDR2 FQNNGV. These data originate in a study of T cell changes during pregnancy in multiple sclerosis. Profiling relied on immunoSEQ multiplex PCR, and the TCRdb table lists in-frame clones only, not all of them. Among tens of thousands of clones, about nine tenths were seen once, and the ten largest hold approximately 0.41%. The sequences come from CD4+ T cells from peripheral blood mononuclear cells, collected in the third trimester of pregnancy. This TCR derives from a female donor with multiple sclerosis, enrolled in a pregnancy study. The genes are TRBV11-2 and TRBJ2-1; 8 nucleotides match TRBD2. As DNA, the CDR3 is TGTGCCAGCAGCTTTGGAGCGGGAGTGGTTGAGCAGTTCTTC. Translation gives CASSFGAGVVEQFF.